This TCR beta chain was found in a study of blood T cell repertoires in COVID-19 (dated by TCRdb to 2018 to 2020). Background for the entire study: Samples from collaborators originated in the United States, Italy and Spain and spanned both the acute and convalescent phases of COVID-19. The material from the prospective study consisted of cDNA or gDNA derived from T cells, B-cell-depleted T cells, or PBMCs. Deeply sampled blood TCRbeta repertoires from subjects exposed to, actively infected with, or recovered from COVID-19 were included in the dataset. A freely available public database, intended as a resource for researchers studying the immune response to SARS-CoV-2, is where the repertoires were released. The samples were drawn from the first 160 participants of the ongoing ImmuneRACE study and from 950 to 1,500 subjects provided by 6 global collaborators. A de-identified subject ID, COVID-19 status, age in years and sex were almost always included in the sample metadata. HLA class I and class II types, where available, came from metadata supplied by the sample provider rather than from assay-based typing.

At one collaborating source in Seattle, patients were enrolled during active infection and were followed longitudinally through the course of disease. Collaborating institutions collected whole blood in K2EDTA tubes following their own protocols. Collaborator samples were shipped for TCRbeta analysis as frozen whole blood, isolated PBMCs, or DNA extracted from either sample type. TCRbeta CDR3 regions were amplified from genomic DNA using the immunoSEQ Assay, a bias-controlled multiplex PCR. On the authors' methods: Within the assay, amplification of reference gene primers was used to estimate how many nucleated cells each sample contained. To quantify the absolute abundance of each unique TCRbeta CDR3 rearrangement, sequence reads were collapsed and filtered. For each sample, productive Simpson clonality was calculated as the square root of Simpson's diversity index over productive rearrangements. Entries here come from immuneACCESS through TCRdb and include only in-frame sequences with V and J called. Some clones fail to appear in such tables; in the studies checked, an unresolved V gene covers under half of the shortfall, and the cause of the remainder is unknown. V, J and clone size were drawn from that table, and D and trimming were deduced from the DNA. For this sample the table gives roughly 22,000 clones, of which approximately 75% were detected only once. Jointly, the top ten make up more than 2% of the sample.

General conclusions and limits of the study: The amount of clinical and demographic metadata varied by source and participant and was provided uncurated.

Concerning this clone itself: What this receptor recognizes is not known. No base qualities exist here, and no much larger clone lies one base off it.

Via the germline V gene, CDR1 is SGHTA and CDR2 FQGTGA. Its CDR3 holds 16 amino acids, cysteine through phenylalanine. Only CDR3 DNA remains: 48 bases, in frame from the first base. V is trimmed back by 2 bases and J by 3 bases, and the junction contains 7 bases that no gene match accounts for. The TCR comes from a woman in her seventies with COVID-19, enrolled during active disease. This chain is built from TRBV7-3 and TRBJ2-1; TRBD2 agrees with 7 junctional bases. Sequences were obtained from peripheral blood. The CDR3: CASSLGFASGYNEQFF. The sequence in DNA is TGTGCCAGCAGCTTAGGTTTCGCTAGCGGCTACAATGAGCAGTTCTTC.